Each of the 16 T cell receptor beta chains below was sequenced from the same sample in a study of blood T cell repertoires in COVID-19. Generated by immunoSEQ multiplex PCR, the TCRdb table keeps only in-frame clones and is missing some. The table records approximately 240,000 clones, more than 60% of them present only once. Sequencing was performed on peripheral blood. Every receptor here comes from a woman in her forties with active or convalescent COVID-19.

CDR3 region: CALGNGGTDTQYF. The CDR3 DNA sequence: TGTGCCCTAGGGAACGGGGGCACAGATACGCAGTATTTT. This rearrangement joins TRBV5-4 to TRBJ2-3; tentatively, D is TRBD2 (5 bases). The CDR3 is 13 amino acids. Germline assignment: CDR1 SGHNT and CDR2 YYREEE (reference sequence). The V end was cut by 10 bases, the J end by 1 base, with 13 bases between.

The chain links TRBV9 to TRBJ2-1; 9 positions agree with TRBD2. V trimming: 0 bases; J trimming: 0 bases; junction bases outside the gene matches: 7. Germline lookup yields CDR1 SGDLS and CDR2 YYNGEE. The CDR3 totals 18 residues. The CDR3 DNA sequence: TGTGCCAGCAGCGTAGTAGCGGGGGTTACCTACTCCTACAATGAGCAGTTCTTC. Its protein product is CASSVVAGVTYSYNEQFF.

The chain is built from TRBV6-2 or TRBV6-3 and TRBJ1-1; a weak D match, TRBD1 (6 bases). Trimming removed 4 bases at V and 2 bases at J, with 8 bases between. Germline-derived CDR1 and CDR2 are MNHEY and SVGEGT. This CDR3 has 13 amino acids. The CDR3 DNA sequence: TGTGCCAGCAGTTCGACAGGTAACACTGAAGCTTTCTTT. The encoded protein is CASSSTGNTEAFF.

The V call is TRBV24-1, the J call TRBJ2-2; 10 nucleotides match TRBD1. The CDR3 has 14 residues. V dropped 9 bases and J dropped 4; count of bases not matched to a gene: 4. Germline CDR1 is KGHDR and CDR2 is SFDVKD. Here the CDR3 reads CATGTGVITGELFF. The CDR3 DNA is TGTGCCACCGGGACAGGGGTTATCACCGGGGAGCTGTTTTTT.

About this clone itself: At one of its ends the junction is not consistent with the germline gene, which may arise from a read error. The rearrangement links TRBV2 to TRBJ1-2; TRBD1 matches 7 bases. Germline V gene sequence: CDR1 SNHLY, CDR2 FYNNEI. This CDR3 is 13 amino acids long. This CDR3 reads CVSCPTGYYGYTF. CDR3 nucleotides: TGTGTCAGCTGCCCGACAGGGTACTATGGCTACACCTTC.

The gene calls are TRBV12-5 and TRBJ1-2; 7 positions agree with TRBD1. Germline lookup yields CDR1 LGHNT and CDR2 FRNRAP. The CDR3 consists of 12 residues. The V gene end was trimmed by 7 bases and the J gene end by 4 bases; junction bases not matched to a gene: 3. In DNA form, the CDR3 reads TGTGCTAGTGCCCAGGGGGGCTATGGCTACACCTTC. It codes for CASAQGGYGYTF.

CDR3 DNA sequence: TGCGCCAGCAGATCCGACAGGGATGGTGGCTACACCTTC. Amino acid sequence: CASRSDRDGGYTF. The chain has TRBV4-1 and TRBJ1-2, with 7 bases identical to TRBD1. The V segment lost 6 bases and the J segment 7 bases; nucleotides outside the gene matches: 8. The germline gives CDR1 MGHRA, CDR2 YSYEKL. The CDR3 extends over 13 amino acids.

V is TRBV5-6 and J is TRBJ1-2, with D perhaps TRBD1 (6 bases). The CDR3 is 12 residues long. With 4 bases removed from V and 6 bases from J, the gap between germline ends came to 10 bases. Germline V gene lookup returns CDR1 SGHDT and CDR2 YYEEEE. This chain's CDR3 is CASSVTGHGYTF. CDR3 coding DNA: TGTGCCAGCAGCGTCACAGGGCATGGCTACACCTTC.

The chain recombines TRBV5-5 with TRBJ1-3; 7 nucleotides align to TRBD1. This CDR3 contains 15 residues. After removal of 4 bases from V and 0 bases from J, the junction contained 4 bases not matched to a gene. CDR1 is SGHKS and CDR2 is YYEKEE in the germline V gene (reference sequence). CDR3 sequence reads: CASSTGDSSGNTIYF. The CDR3 DNA sequence: TGTGCCAGCAGCACCGGGGACAGCTCTGGAAACACCATATATTTT.

V is TRBV29-1 and J is TRBJ2-1, with D possibly TRBD2 on 5 matching bases. V was clipped by 3 bases and J by 3 bases, with 12 bases between them. Looked up from germline, CDR1 is SQVTM and CDR2 is ANQGSEA. The CDR3 spans 14 residues. The CDR3 is CSVDSPGNYNEQFF. The CDR3, as DNA: TGCAGCGTTGATAGTCCGGGGAACTACAATGAGCAGTTCTTC.

The V call is TRBV29-1, the J call TRBJ1-2; 7 bases map to TRBD1. In germline, CDR1 is SQVTM, CDR2 ANQGSEA. The CDR3 is made up of 13 amino acids. V trimming: 7 bases; J trimming: 4 bases; junction bases outside the gene matches: 9. CDR3 region: CSARGDTTYGYTF. CDR3 sequence (DNA): TGCAGCGCCAGGGGGGACACCACCTATGGCTACACCTTC.

The rearrangement joins TRBV4-1 to TRBJ2-3; TRBD2 matches at 7 bases. The germline V gene has CDR1 MGHRA and CDR2 YSYEKL. J lost 3 bases, V lost 5 bases, and 8 bases had no gene match. CDR3 length equals 15 residues. The CDR3 bases are TGCGCCAGCAGCAAGAGGGCGGGGGTGACAGATACGCAGTATTTT. Encoded protein: CASSKRAGVTDTQYF.

This chain links TRBV15 with TRBJ2-3; D is perhaps TRBD2 (5 bases). Germline lookup yields CDR1 LNHNV and CDR2 YYDKDF (reference sequence). The V gene lost 0 bases and the J gene lost 8 bases, with 24 bases spanning the gap. The CDR3 is made up of 18 amino acids. The CDR3 loop reads CATSRDRSSDVSGGTQYF. In nucleotides, the CDR3 is TGTGCCACCAGCAGAGATCGAAGTAGCGACGTGTCAGGAGGTACGCAGTATTTT.

The chain couples TRBV5-1 to TRBJ2-1, with 8 bases matching TRBD2. The CDR3 has 14 residues. V was clipped by 0 bases and J by 9 bases; unmatched bases: 5. Germline V gene sequence: CDR1 SGHRS, CDR2 YFSETQ. This CDR3 reads CASSLEAGATEQFF. In DNA, the CDR3 is TGCGCCAGCAGCTTGGAAGCGGGGGCAACTGAGCAGTTCTTC.

The rearrangement joins TRBV5-1 to TRBJ2-3; D remains ambiguous. Germline V gene lookup returns CDR1 SGHRS and CDR2 YFSETQ. Trimming took 0 bases from V and 4 from J, leaving 9 bases between them. This CDR3 spans 14 amino acids. Here the CDR3 reads CASSLDPVPDTQYF. For the CDR3, the DNA is TGCGCCAGCAGCTTGGATCCAGTCCCAGATACGCAGTATTTT.

J is TRBJ1-5 and V is TRBV12-3 or TRBV12-4; tentative D call: TRBD1 (5 bases). Between the trimmed V and J ends, which lost 5 bases and 9 bases, there was a span of 11 bases. The CDR3 sequence is 12 residues long. CDR3 in DNA: TGTGCCAGCAGTCCCCGACAGTCGCCCCAGCATTTT. This sequence encodes CASSPRQSPQHF.